This is a list of T cell receptor beta chains from one sample in a study of T cells in Graves' hyperthyroidism and ophthalmopathy. In TCRdb, the multiplex PCR reads were re-called with MiXCR into one record per CDR3 protein. The data show about 360,000 distinct CDR3 sequences, about 19% seen once. Material for sequencing was blood. The receptors come from a woman aged 18-35 years with Graves' hyperthyroidism. The CDR3 runs from the conserved cysteine through the conserved F or W. Fields, in order: J gene, D gene, V gene, clone size, CDR3 DNA, CDR3 protein. The D gene is left open where the match is weak. The size field is filled for only some rows; it gives once, few, many or a size class.

J: TRBJ1-5
D: .
V: TRBV18
size: many
DNA: TGTGCCAGCTCGGACAGCCAAAATCAGCCCCAGCATTTT
CDR3: CASSDSQNQPQHF

J: TRBJ1-2
D: TRBD1
V: TRBV6-5
size: many
DNA: TGTGCCAGCAGTTCCCGACAGGGACGGGGCTACACCTTC
CDR3: CASSSRQGRGYTF

J: TRBJ1-1
D: TRBD1
V: TRBV4-2
size: .
DNA: TGTGCCAGCAGCCAAGAAATGATGGGGACAGGGGGCTCTGAAGCTTTCTTT
CDR3: CASSQEMMGTGGSEAFF

J: TRBJ1-5
D: .
V: TRBV12-3/TRBV12-4
size: .
DNA: TGTGCCAGCAGCACCGGGGGGGGAGGCAATCAGCCCCAGCATTTT
CDR3: CASSTGGGGNQPQHF

J: TRBJ1-1
D: .
V: TRBV20-1
size: many
DNA: TGCAGTCCGCCAAGTTTGTGGGGGGGCACTGAAGCTTTCTTT
CDR3: CSPPSLWGGTEAFF

J: TRBJ1-1
D: .
V: TRBV11-3
size: many
DNA: TGTGCCAGCAGCTTCGGGTGGGGTCGTGAAGCTTTCTTT
CDR3: CASSFGWGREAFF

J: TRBJ1-2
D: .
V: TRBV5-1
size: many
DNA: TGCGCCAGCAGCTTGTCTGGGGAGGAATATGGCTACACCTTC
CDR3: CASSLSGEEYGYTF

J: TRBJ1-5
D: .
V: TRBV12-3/TRBV12-4
size: many
DNA: TGTGCCAGCAGTTTGGGGGAAATCGGGCCCCAGCATTTT
CDR3: CASSLGEIGPQHF

J: TRBJ2-5
D: TRBD2
V: TRBV3-1
size: .
DNA: TGTGCCAGCAGCCCCTTTCGGGGGGACCAAGAGACCCAGTACTTC
CDR3: CASSPFRGDQETQYF

J: TRBJ1-2
D: .
V: TRBV15
size: many
DNA: TGTGCCACCAGCAATGTCTATGGCTACACCTTC
CDR3: CATSNVYGYTF

J: TRBJ2-7
D: TRBD1
V: TRBV12-3/TRBV12-4
size: many
DNA: TGTGCCAGCAGTCGCGATACAGGGGTAGAGCAGTACTTC
CDR3: CASSRDTGVEQYF

J: TRBJ1-1
D: .
V: TRBV19
size: many
DNA: TGTGCCACCCCCTCAGAAGTTCCTCTGGACACTGAAGCTTTCTTT
CDR3: CATPSEVPLDTEAFF

J: TRBJ2-7
D: TRBD2
V: TRBV6-1
size: .
DNA: TGTGCCAGCAGACCTTTGGGAGGGTCCTACGAGCAGTACTTC
CDR3: CASRPLGGSYEQYF

J: TRBJ1-1
D: TRBD1
V: TRBV27
size: many
DNA: TGTGCCAGCAGTTTATCGGGACAGGGCTACACTGAAGCTTTCTTT
CDR3: CASSLSGQGYTEAFF

J: TRBJ1-1
D: .
V: TRBV11-1
size: many
DNA: TGTGCCAGCAGCTTAGGAGGGCTCACTGAAGCTTTCTTT
CDR3: CASSLGGLTEAFF

J: TRBJ2-1
D: .
V: TRBV24-1
size: few
DNA: TGTGCCACCAGTGATGGCCGCCCCTCTGGGCAGTTCTTC
CDR3: CATSDGRPSGQFF

J: TRBJ1-1
D: TRBD1
V: TRBV20-1
size: many
DNA: TGCAGTGCTATACACAGGGGGCGGACTGAAGCTTTCTTT
CDR3: CSAIHRGRTEAFF

J: TRBJ1-2
D: .
V: TRBV3-1
size: few
DNA: TGTGCCAGCAGCCAAGTTATCGGGGGCGGGTATGGCTACACCTTC
CDR3: CASSQVIGGGYGYTF

J: TRBJ1-6
D: .
V: TRBV12-3/TRBV12-4
size: many
DNA: TGTGCCAGCAGTTTAGCGGGGAGGTGGGATTCACCCCTCCACTTT
CDR3: CASSLAGRWDSPLHF

J: TRBJ2-7
D: TRBD1
V: TRBV11-2
size: many
DNA: TGTGCCAGCAGACGATTCCGGGACAGGGACTACGAGCAGTACTTC
CDR3: CASRRFRDRDYEQYF

J: TRBJ2-5
D: .
V: TRBV4-1
size: .
DNA: TGCGCCAGCAGCCAAGATCGAGACACTGAAGAGACCCAGTACTTC
CDR3: CASSQDRDTEETQYF

J: TRBJ1-2
D: .
V: TRBV12-5
size: many
DNA: TGTGCTAGTGCCGTAGACAGCACCTATGGCTACACCTTC
CDR3: CASAVDSTYGYTF

J: TRBJ2-4
D: .
V: TRBV28
size: .
DNA: TGTGCCAGCAGTTTATATGCCCAGATGGGGGCCAAAAACATTCAGTACTTC
CDR3: CASSLYAQMGAKNIQYF

J: TRBJ1-1
D: .
V: TRBV2
size: many
DNA: TGTGCCAGCAGTTCTAGGGCCGCGGGCACTGAAGCTTTCTTT
CDR3: CASSSRAAGTEAFF

J: TRBJ2-7
D: .
V: TRBV2
size: many
DNA: TGTGCCAGCCGGGGCGCGGCCTACGAGCAGTACTTC
CDR3: CASRGAAYEQYF

J: TRBJ2-2
D: .
V: TRBV2
size: many
DNA: TGTGCCAGCAGTGAATTAGCTTCCGGGGAGCTGTTTTTT
CDR3: CASSELASGELFF

J: TRBJ2-5
D: TRBD2
V: TRBV12-3/TRBV12-4
size: many
DNA: TGTGCCAGCAGTCGCAGCGGGGGGGCCACCACCCAGTACTTC
CDR3: CASSRSGGATTQYF

J: TRBJ1-2
D: TRBD1
V: TRBV29-1
size: many
DNA: TGCAGCGTTGAAGTTTGGGGGACAGGGGAATTAAACTATGGCTACACCTTC
CDR3: CSVEVWGTGELNYGYTF

J: TRBJ2-7
D: .
V: TRBV4-2
size: many
DNA: TGTGCCAGCAGCCAAGATCGACGCCTTCCCTTC
CDR3: CASSQDRRLPF

J: TRBJ2-5
D: .
V: TRBV12-3/TRBV12-4
size: many
DNA: TGTGCCAGCAGTTTAGAGGCCGGAGGGACCCAGTACTTC
CDR3: CASSLEAGGTQYF

J: TRBJ2-5
D: TRBD1
V: TRBV4-1
size: many
DNA: TGCGCCAGCAGCCAAGGGAAGGGGGCGATTCAAGAGACCCAGTACTTC
CDR3: CASSQGKGAIQETQYF

J: TRBJ1-1
D: .
V: TRBV20-1
size: many
DNA: TGCAGTGCTAGTGCCGGGGTGGACACTGAAGCTTTCTTT
CDR3: CSASAGVDTEAFF

J: TRBJ2-7
D: .
V: TRBV2
size: many
DNA: TGTGCCAGCAACCTCGGGGACAATACGAACTCCTACGAGCAGTACTTC
CDR3: CASNLGDNTNSYEQYF

J: TRBJ1-2
D: TRBD1
V: TRBV6-2/TRBV6-3
size: once
DNA: TGTGCCAGCAGGGGGACAGCCAATCCTTATGGCTACACCTTC
CDR3: CASRGTANPYGYTF

J: TRBJ1-2
D: .
V: TRBV20-1
size: many
DNA: TGCAGTGCCCCCCCCCGGTCTGCACACTATGGCTACACCTTC
CDR3: CSAPPRSAHYGYTF

J: TRBJ2-2
D: .
V: TRBV28
size: many
DNA: TGTGCCAGCAGCCAAGGCGCCGGGGAGCTGTTTTTT
CDR3: CASSQGAGELFF

J: TRBJ2-7
D: .
V: TRBV7-8
size: .
DNA: TGTGCCAGCAGCTTTCTCTTCTACGAGCAGTACTTC
CDR3: CASSFLFYEQYF

J: TRBJ2-5
D: .
V: TRBV10-3
size: many
DNA: TGTGCCATCGGGGCCGCTGAGGGAGGCGGAGAGACCCAGTACTTC
CDR3: CAIGAAEGGGETQYF

J: TRBJ1-1
D: TRBD1
V: TRBV6-1
size: .
DNA: TGTGCCAGCAGTCCCAAAGAACAGGGGGGGACTGAAGCTTTCTTT
CDR3: CASSPKEQGGTEAFF

J: TRBJ1-5
D: .
V: TRBV9
size: .
DNA: TGTGCCAGCAGCGTGGATGCAGGGGCCAATCAGCCCCAGCATTTT
CDR3: CASSVDAGANQPQHF